Sequencing of this T cell receptor (beta chain) was carried out in a study of graft-versus-host responses after intestinal transplantation. About the study: Every transplant recipient was induced with anti-thymocyte globulin, then maintained on tacrolimus and steroids for around 3 years.

Worth noting for this clone: What it recognizes is unknown.

Study-wide results and caveats: GvH clones occurred in recipient marrow; some first appeared in ileum or blood.

Using immunoSEQ multiplex PCR, the repertoire was profiled, and TCRdb retains in-frame clones only, with some absent. The sample consists of some 45,000 clones, more than 85% of them appearing once. V was clipped by 3 bases and J by 1 base; unmatched bases: 7. This CDR3 comprises 15 residues. CDR1 is SGHDT, CDR2 YYEEEE, per germline. The chain carries TRBV5-6 and TRBJ2-7, with TRBD1 matching 7 bases. This TCR was sampled from a human patient who received an intestinal transplant, so some T cells may come from the graft donor. Source: PBMCs, taken 524 days after transplant. The CDR3 is CASSSSGTESYEQYF. DNA for the CDR3: TGTGCCAGCAGCTCCTCCGGGACAGAATCCTACGAGCAGTACTTC.